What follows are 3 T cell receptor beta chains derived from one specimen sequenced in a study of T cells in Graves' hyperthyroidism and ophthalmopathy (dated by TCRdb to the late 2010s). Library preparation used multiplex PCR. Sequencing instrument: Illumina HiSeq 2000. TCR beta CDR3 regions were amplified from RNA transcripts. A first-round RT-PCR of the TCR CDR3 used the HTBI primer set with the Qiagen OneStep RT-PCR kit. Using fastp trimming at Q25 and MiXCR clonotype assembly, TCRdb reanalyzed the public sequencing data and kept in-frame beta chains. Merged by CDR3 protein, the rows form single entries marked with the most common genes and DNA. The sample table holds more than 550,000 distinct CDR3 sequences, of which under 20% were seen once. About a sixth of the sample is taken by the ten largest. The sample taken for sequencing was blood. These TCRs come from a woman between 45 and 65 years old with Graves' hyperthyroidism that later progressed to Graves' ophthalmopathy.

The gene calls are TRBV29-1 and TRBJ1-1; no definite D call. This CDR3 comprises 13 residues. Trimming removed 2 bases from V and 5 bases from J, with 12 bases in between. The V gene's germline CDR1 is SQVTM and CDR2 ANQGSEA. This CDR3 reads CSVEFTSRTEAFF. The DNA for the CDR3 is TGCAGCGTTGAATTTACCAGTCGGACTGAAGCTTTCTTT.

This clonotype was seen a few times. Written as DNA, the CDR3 is TGTGCCAGCAGCTTAGAGGTCGGACAGGGCAACGAGCAGTACTTC. Protein product: CASSLEVGQGNEQYF. The V gene is TRBV7-6, the J gene TRBJ2-7; 8 bases fit TRBD1. V shed 1 base and J 5 bases; nucleotides not matched to a gene: 7. There are 15 residues in the CDR3. Germline lookup yields CDR1 SGHVS and CDR2 FNYEAQ.

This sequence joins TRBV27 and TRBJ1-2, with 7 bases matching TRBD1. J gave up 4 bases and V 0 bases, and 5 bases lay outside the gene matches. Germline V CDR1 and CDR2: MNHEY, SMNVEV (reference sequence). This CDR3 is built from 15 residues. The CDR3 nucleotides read TGTGCCAGCAGTTTATCCCCCACAGGGGCCTATGGCTACACCTTC. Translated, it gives CASSLSPTGAYGYTF.